What follows are 14 T cell receptor beta chains derived from one specimen sequenced in a study of shared clonotypes between healthy human individuals. TCRdb keeps only in-frame clones here, not all; method: immunoSEQ multiplex PCR. The sample carries about 600,000 clones, around 97% recorded once. Source material: naive CD4+ T cells sorted from blood. Subset indicated: CD45RA+ positively selected. The receptor set was obtained from a young woman in good health.

CDR3 region: CASSPRSQDTQYF. CDR3 bases: TGTGCCAGCTCACCACGTTCCCAAGATACGCAGTATTTT. This rearrangement joins TRBV18 to TRBJ2-3; no definite D call. Between the trimmed V and J ends, which lost 1 base and 5 bases, there was a span of 7 bases. The CDR3 runs to 13 residues. CDR1 and CDR2 (germline): KGHSH, LQKENI.

V gene TRBV6-5 combines with J gene TRBJ2-3; TRBD2 matches at 15 bases. The junction had 3 bases not matched to a gene; V was cut back by 5 bases and J by 6 bases. The CDR3 covers 15 residues. Germline CDR1 and CDR2: MNHEY and SVGAGI. The CDR3 protein is CASSGTSGRFDTQYF. Written as DNA, the CDR3 is TGTGCCAGCAGTGGGACTAGCGGGAGGTTTGATACGCAGTATTTT.

The rearrangement links TRBV7-9 to TRBJ2-5, with 8 bases lining up with TRBD2. V lost 2 bases to trimming and J lost 0 bases; unmatched junction nucleotides: 11. There are 18 residues in the CDR3. Germline V gives CDR1 SEHNR, CDR2 FQNEAQ (reference sequence). The CDR3 reads CASSLKLWREVYQETQYF. For the CDR3, the DNA is TGTGCCAGCAGCTTAAAATTATGGCGGGAGGTATACCAAGAGACCCAGTACTTC.

The chain joins TRBV5-1 to TRBJ2-4; the match to TRBD2 covers 7 bases. The CDR3 spans 18 residues. V gave up 0 bases and J gave up 1 base; unmatched junction bases: 10. Germline V CDR1 and CDR2: SGHRS, YFSETQ. In nucleotides, the CDR3 is TGCGCCAGCAGCTTGGCCTGGGGCGGGAGTCTGGCCAAAAACATTCAGTACTTC. Translation: CASSLAWGGSLAKNIQYF.

The CDR3 here is CASSGQGRVNEQFF. CDR3 DNA: TGTGCCAGCAGTGGACAGGGTAGAGTCAATGAGCAGTTCTTC. This rearrangement joins TRBV2 to TRBJ2-1, with TRBD1 identical over 7 bases. Germline trimming cut 4 bases from V and 6 bases from J; bases unmatched to any gene: 6. The CDR3 totals 14 residues. Per germline, CDR1 SNHLY and CDR2 FYNNEI.

The chain joins TRBV11-2 to TRBJ2-7, with D unclear. V lost 5 bases to trimming and J lost 0 bases, with 14 bases between them. Germline CDR1 and CDR2: SGHAT and FQNNGV. The CDR3 has 15 amino acids. CDR3 protein: CASSRLHSASYEQYF. CDR3 bases: TGTGCCAGCAGCCGACTCCATTCTGCCTCCTACGAGCAGTACTTC. Full variable domain (rest looked up from reference TRBV11-2 and TRBJ2-7): EAGVAQSPRYKIIEKRQSVAFWCNPISGHATLYWYQQILGQGPKLLIQFQNNGVVDDSQLPKDRFSAERLKGVDSTLKIQPAKLEDSAVYLCASSRLHSASYEQYFGPGTRLTVT.

The chain couples TRBV7-7 to TRBJ2-2, with D possibly being TRBD1 or TRBD2 (5 bases each). The V end lost 7 bases, the J end lost 4 bases, and 16 bases lay between the germline ends. Per germline, CDR1 SSHAT and CDR2 FNYEAQ (reference sequence). The CDR3 consists of 15 residues. The CDR3 reads CASTQSAGATGELFF. CDR3 bases: TGTGCCAGCACGCAGTCAGCCGGGGCCACCGGGGAGCTGTTTTTT.

The chain employs TRBV7-9 and TRBJ2-3; D may be TRBD1 or TRBD2 (5 bases each). Germline CDR1 and CDR2: SEHNR and FQNEAQ (reference sequence). The CDR3 is made up of 19 amino acids. Trimming took off 3 bases at V and 1 base at J, with 23 bases between the two ends. CDR3 sequence (DNA): TGTGCCAGCAGCTTTGGTACAGGACTCGGGGCGGGCCGCACAGATACGCAGTATTTT. It encodes CASSFGTGLGAGRTDTQYF.

The chain recombines TRBV4-1 with TRBJ2-7, with 13 bases lining up with TRBD2. The V and J ends lost 5 bases and 2 bases, in that order; junction bases with no gene match: 3. CDR3 length equals 15 residues. The V gene's germline CDR1 is MGHRA and CDR2 YSYEKL. The CDR3 DNA is TGCGCCAGCAGCTGGACTAGCGGGGGCGCCTACGAGCAGTACTTC. As protein: CASSWTSGGAYEQYF.

The V gene is TRBV29-1, the J gene TRBJ2-7; 10 bases map to TRBD1. Trimming removed 4 bases from V and 5 bases from J; junction bases left unmatched: 5. The CDR3 extends over 13 amino acids. The germline V gene encodes CDR1 SQVTM and CDR2 ANQGSEA. The CDR3 DNA reads TGCAGCGTTGTGGGACAGGGGCTACACGAGCAGTACTTC. It specifies CSVVGQGLHEQYF.

V is TRBV16 and J is TRBJ1-2; D perhaps matches TRBD1 (6 bases). CDR3 length: 14 residues. Per the germline V gene, CDR1 is KGHSY and CDR2 is FQNENV. Trimming left V 4 bases short and J 2 bases short, with 11 bases between. In DNA form, the CDR3 reads TGTGCCAGCAGCCCCCAGGGGAAAAACTATGGCTACACCTTC. As protein: CASSPQGKNYGYTF. Supplemented by reference TRBV16 and TRBJ1-2, the full variable domain reads GEEVAQTPKHLVRGEGQKAKLYCAPIKGHSYVFWYQQVLKNEFKFLISFQNENVFDETGMPKERFSAKCLPNSPCSLEIQATKLEDSAVYFCASSPQGKNYGYTFGSGTRLTVV.

The rearrangement joins TRBV28 to TRBJ1-1, with TRBD1 as a possible D gene (5 bases). The germline V gene encodes CDR1 MDHEN and CDR2 SYDVKM. V was pared by 4 bases and J by 0 bases, with 9 bases between. There are 14 residues in the CDR3. The CDR3: CASSSGDMNTEAFF. Here the CDR3 DNA reads TGTGCCAGCAGTTCGGGGGATATGAACACTGAAGCTTTCTTT.

The chain is built from TRBV6-1 and TRBJ1-2; D is unresolved. CDR1 MNHNS and CDR2 SASEGT come from the germline V gene. The CDR3 contains 12 residues. V was trimmed by 0 bases and J by 4 bases, leaving 3 bases between them. CDR3 nucleotide sequence: TGTGCCAGCAGTGAAGCAACCTATGGCTACACCTTC. Amino acids: CASSEATYGYTF.

The chain links TRBV2 to TRBJ2-5, with D unclear. This CDR3 has 12 amino acids. With 8 bases removed from V and 2 bases from J, the gap between germline ends came to 9 bases. From germline, CDR1 is SNHLY and CDR2 FYNNEI. The CDR3: CASATDQETQYF. The DNA for the CDR3 is TGTGCCAGCGCGACGGATCAAGAGACCCAGTACTTC.